This TCR beta chain was sequenced for a study of blood T cell repertoires in COVID-19. Study as a whole: Samples taken during acute and convalescent COVID-19 were collected in the United States, Italy and Spain. T cells, B-cell-depleted T cells, or PBMCs supplied cDNA or gDNA.

The length of the CDR3 is 15 residues. Between the trimmed V and J ends, which lost 3 bases and 0 bases, there was a span of 9 bases. CDR1 is ENHRY, CDR2 SYGVKD, per germline. As originally analysed: Estimated nucleated cell counts came from reference gene primer amplification. Using immunoSEQ multiplex PCR, the repertoire was profiled, and TCRdb retains in-frame clones only, with some absent. That table is the source of V, J and clone size, and D and trimming were worked out from the DNA. The profile covers more than 200,000 clones, with 82% appearing a single time and 4% to 6% taken by the ten largest.

The source of this sequence is an elderly woman with active or convalescent COVID-19. This chain links TRBV10-3 with TRBJ1-5; D unresolved. The sequenced sample was peripheral blood. The CDR3 coding sequence is TGTGCCATCAGTGACCCAACACCTAGCAATCAGCCCCAGCATTTT. Translating it yields CAISDPTPSNQPQHF.